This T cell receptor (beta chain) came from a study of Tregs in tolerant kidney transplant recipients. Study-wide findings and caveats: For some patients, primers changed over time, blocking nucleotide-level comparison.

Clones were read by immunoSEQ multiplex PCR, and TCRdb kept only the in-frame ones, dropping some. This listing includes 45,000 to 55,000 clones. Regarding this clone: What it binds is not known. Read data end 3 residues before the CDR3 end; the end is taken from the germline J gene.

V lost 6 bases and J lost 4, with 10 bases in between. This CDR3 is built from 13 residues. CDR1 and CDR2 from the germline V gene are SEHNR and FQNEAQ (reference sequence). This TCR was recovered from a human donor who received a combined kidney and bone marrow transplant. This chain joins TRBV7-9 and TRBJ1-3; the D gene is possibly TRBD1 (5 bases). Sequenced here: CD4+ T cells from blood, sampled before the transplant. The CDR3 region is CASRPTVGNTIYF. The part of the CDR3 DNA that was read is TGTGCCAGCAGACCGACAGTGGGAAACACC.